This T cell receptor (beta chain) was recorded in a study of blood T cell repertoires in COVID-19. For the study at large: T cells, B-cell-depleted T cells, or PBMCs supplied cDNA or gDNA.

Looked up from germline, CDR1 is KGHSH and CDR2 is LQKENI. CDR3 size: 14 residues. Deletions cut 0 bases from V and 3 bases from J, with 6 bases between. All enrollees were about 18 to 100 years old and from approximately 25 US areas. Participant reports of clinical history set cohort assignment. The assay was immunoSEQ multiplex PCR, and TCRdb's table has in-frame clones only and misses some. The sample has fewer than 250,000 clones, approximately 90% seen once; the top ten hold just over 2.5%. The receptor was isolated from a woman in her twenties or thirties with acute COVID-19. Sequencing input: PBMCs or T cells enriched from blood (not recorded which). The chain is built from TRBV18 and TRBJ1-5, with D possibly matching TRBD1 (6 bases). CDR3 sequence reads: CASSPPGHNQPQHF. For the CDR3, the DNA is TGTGCCAGCTCACCACCGGGACACAATCAGCCCCAGCATTTT.